Below are 5 T cell receptor beta chains sequenced from a single sample in a study of control samples from healthy donors and cancer patients. Only in-frame clones appear in the TCRdb table, and some are missing; sequencing was by immunoSEQ multiplex PCR. The sample includes 70,000 to 85,000 clones, 91% of them seen just once. Material: blood. These receptors were collected from a man in his fifties in good health.

The rearrangement uses TRBV19 and TRBJ1-1; D not resolved. Germline V gene sequence: CDR1 LNHDA, CDR2 SQIVND (reference sequence). The CDR3 is 12 residues long. The V end lost 9 bases, the J end lost 3 bases, and 11 bases lay between the germline ends. CDR3 region: CASKVSHTEAFF. The CDR3 DNA reads TGTGCCAGCAAGGTAAGTCACACTGAAGCTTTCTTT.

The V and J genes are TRBV6-6 and TRBJ2-2; D call uncertain. The CDR3 has 12 residues. Germline V gene sequence: CDR1 MNHNY, CDR2 SVGAGI (reference sequence). The V end lost 4 bases, the J end lost 7 bases, and 7 bases lay between the germline ends. This CDR3 reads CASSFQDGELFF. In DNA, the CDR3 is TGTGCCAGCAGTTTTCAGGACGGGGAGCTGTTTTTT.

This clone was observed a single time. CDR3 DNA sequence: TGTGCCAGCAGTTCAGGGAACTATGGCTACACCTTC. It translates to CASSSGNYGYTF. This chain links TRBV12-3 or TRBV12-4 with TRBJ1-2, with a possible D match to TRBD1 (5 bases). The V end lost 4 bases, the J end lost 2 bases, and 5 bases lay between the germline ends. The CDR3 sequence is 12 residues long.

The rearrangement joins TRBV9 to TRBJ1-1, with D maybe TRBD1 (5 bases). The V end lost 3 bases, the J end lost 0 bases, and 12 bases lay between the germline ends. Germline V gene data show CDR1 as SGDLS and CDR2 as YYNGEE. This CDR3 is 15 amino acids long. CDR3 in amino acids: CASSALTGLNTEAFF. CDR3 bases: TGTGCCAGCAGCGCCCTTACAGGATTGAACACTGAAGCTTTCTTT.

In its sample, this clone was seen once. This chain links TRBV7-2 with TRBJ1-1, with TRBD1 identical over 10 bases. CDR3 size: 15 residues. Trimming took 3 bases from V and 1 from J; bases not matched to a gene: 2. Germline V gene sequence: CDR1 SGHTA, CDR2 FQGNSA. CDR3 loop: CASSLRTGGNTEAFF. The CDR3 nucleotides read TGTGCCAGCAGCTTGAGGACAGGGGGGAACACTGAAGCTTTCTTT.